The 24 T cell receptor beta chains below were found in one sample sequenced in a study of cytomegalovirus exposure and HLA in healthy donors. Profiled with immunoSEQ multiplex PCR; TCRdb holds only in-frame clones, not every one. The data contain under 300,000 clones, around 88% of them singletons. The source material was PBMCs. The receptor set was obtained from a woman aged 25 to 39 in good health and CMV-seropositive.

The CDR3 here is CASSYVTGGYGYTF. CDR3 sequence (DNA): TGTGCCAGCAGTTACGTGACAGGGGGCTATGGCTACACCTTC. V gene TRBV6-5 combines with J gene TRBJ1-2; TRBD1 aligns across 9 bases. Looked up from germline, CDR1 is MNHEY and CDR2 is SVGAGI. This CDR3 is 14 amino acids long. Trimming removed 2 bases from V and 4 bases from J; junction bases left unmatched: 2.

This chain uses TRBV29-1 with TRBJ2-5; D may be TRBD2 (5 bases). Germline V CDR1 and CDR2: SQVTM, ANQGSEA. V was pared by 7 bases and J by 5 bases, with 14 bases between. There are 12 residues in the CDR3. CDR3: CSGQARGETQYF. The CDR3 DNA reads as TGCAGCGGGCAGGCGAGAGGGGAGACCCAGTACTTC.

The chain uses TRBV30 and TRBJ1-1; D gene unclear. Germline V lookup: CDR1 GTSNPN, CDR2 SVGIG (reference sequence). This CDR3 is built from 13 residues. V lost 2 bases to trimming and J lost 1 base, with 8 bases between them. This chain's CDR3 is CAWSIRQNTEAFF. CDR3 sequence (DNA): TGTGCCTGGAGTATAAGACAGAACACTGAAGCTTTCTTT.

The chain carries TRBV29-1 and TRBJ1-1; no definite D call. This CDR3 contains 14 residues. CDR1 is SQVTM and CDR2 is ANQGSEA in the germline V gene. V was clipped by 4 bases and J by 4 bases, with 16 bases between them. This CDR3 is CSVAPGEGFTEAFF. Written as DNA, the CDR3 is TGCAGCGTTGCACCTGGTGAGGGCTTCACTGAAGCTTTCTTT.

As to this clone: Different DNA sequences within this sample yield the same CDR3. V gene TRBV5-1 combines with J gene TRBJ2-1, with 7 bases lining up with TRBD1. Losses at the gene ends were 4 bases for V and 4 bases for J; bases not matched to a gene: 8. The germline gives CDR1 SGHRS, CDR2 YFSETQ. The CDR3 is 15 amino acids. This chain's CDR3 is CASSLTGVSYNEQFF. CDR3 DNA sequence: TGCGCCAGCAGCCTTACAGGGGTCTCGTACAATGAGCAGTTCTTC.

This sequence joins TRBV6-7 and TRBJ2-2; possibly TRBD2 for D (6 bases). TRBV6-7 is an ORF, with its function uncertain. The CDR3 loop spans 17 amino acids. V was pared by 0 bases and J by 4 bases, with 15 bases between. CDR3 nucleotides: TGTGCCAGCAGTTACTCGCCGTCGGGAGTGGGCACCGGGGAGCTGTTTTTT. This translates into CASSYSPSGVGTGELFF.

The chain is built from TRBV27 and TRBJ1-5, with D maybe TRBD1 (5 bases). CDR1 is MNHEY, CDR2 SMNVEV, per germline (reference sequence). Trimming left V 6 bases short and J 0 bases short, with 9 bases between. The CDR3 has 14 amino acids. The chain's CDR3 is CASRVTGSNQPQHF. The CDR3 DNA reads TGTGCCAGCAGAGTAACAGGTAGCAATCAGCCCCAGCATTTT.

V and J are TRBV4-1 and TRBJ1-1, with D unclear. The V and J ends lost 4 bases and 2 bases respectively, with 8 bases between them. The CDR3 runs to 13 residues. Germline CDR1 and CDR2: MGHRA and YSYEKL. Here the CDR3 DNA reads TGCGCCAGCAGCCTTAGGACTAACACTGAAGCTTTCTTT. It is translated as CASSLRTNTEAFF.

This clone has just one count. The gene calls are TRBV30 and TRBJ2-3, with D possibly matching TRBD1 (6 bases). Trimming took off 0 bases at V and 3 bases at J, with 16 bases between the two ends. CDR3 length: 16 residues. The germline V gene encodes CDR1 GTSNPN and CDR2 SVGIG (reference sequence). CDR3 bases: TGTGCCTGGAGTGTGGGGGCTAGCCTTTATACAGATACGCAGTATTTT. Residues: CAWSVGASLYTDTQYF.

A single count supports this clone. The chain links TRBV10-1 to TRBJ2-1; 9 bases are a match to TRBD2. V shed 6 bases and J 6 bases; nucleotides not matched to a gene: 3. This CDR3 spans 13 amino acids. Germline lookup yields CDR1 WNHNN and CDR2 SYGVQD (reference sequence). In DNA form, the CDR3 reads TGCGCCAGCAGGCTAGCGGGAACCAATGAGCAGTTCTTC. Residues: CASRLAGTNEQFF.

The CDR3 reads CASSQEGLAGGLSNGELFF. CDR3 bases: TGCGCCAGCAGCCAGGAGGGACTAGCGGGAGGATTGAGTAACGGGGAGCTGTTTTTT. V usage is TRBV4-1 and J usage is TRBJ2-2, with 15 bases lining up with TRBD2. V trimming: 3 bases; J trimming: 7 bases; junction bases outside the gene matches: 12. This CDR3 spans 19 amino acids. Per germline, CDR1 MGHRA and CDR2 YSYEKL.

V gene TRBV7-6 combines with J gene TRBJ2-7; TRBD1 might be the D (6 bases). CDR1 and CDR2 (germline): SGHVS, FNYEAQ. With 5 bases removed from V and 0 bases from J, the gap between germline ends came to 14 bases. The CDR3 has 15 amino acids. This chain's CDR3 is CASSLTGSSSYEQYF. The CDR3 nucleotides read TGTGCCAGCAGCCTTACAGGGAGTTCCTCCTACGAGCAGTACTTC.

This clone showed up just once. The rearrangement links TRBV7-3 to TRBJ2-1, with TRBD2 identical over 8 bases. Trimming cost V 10 bases and J 2 bases; bases outside gene matches: 16. The CDR3 runs 17 residues. Germline V gives CDR1 SGHTA, CDR2 FQGTGA. This CDR3 is CANKTGTSIVPYNEQFF. Here the CDR3 DNA reads TGTGCCAACAAAACCGGGACTAGTATAGTCCCCTACAATGAGCAGTTCTTC.

The gene calls are TRBV5-1 and TRBJ2-1; tentatively, D is TRBD2 (6 bases). V shed 0 bases and J shed 3 bases, with 25 bases lying between them. Germline CDR1 reads SGHRS; CDR2 reads YFSETQ. This CDR3 contains 20 residues. The CDR3 sequence: CASSLVGYVRGSENYNEQFF. The CDR3 DNA follows: TGCGCCAGCAGCTTGGTCGGCTATGTTCGGGGGAGTGAGAACTACAATGAGCAGTTCTTC.

J is TRBJ2-1 and V is TRBV4-1; 9 bases are shared with TRBD1. The CDR3 has 17 residues. CDR1 is MGHRA and CDR2 is YSYEKL in the germline V gene. Trimming took 3 bases from V and 3 from J; bases not matched to a gene: 9. The DNA for the CDR3 is TGCGCCAGCAGCCACAAGGCCGGGACAGGGTACTACAATGAGCAGTTCTTC. Amino acid sequence: CASSHKAGTGYYNEQFF.

This chain connects TRBV29-1 to TRBJ2-1; TRBD1 might be the D (6 bases). V was shortened by 8 bases and J by 0 bases, with 11 bases between the two germline ends. The CDR3 contains 13 residues. Germline V gene lookup returns CDR1 SQVTM and CDR2 ANQGSEA. This CDR3 reads CSSRDTSYNEQFF. The CDR3, as DNA: TGCAGCAGCCGGGACACCTCCTACAATGAGCAGTTCTTC.

The chain uses TRBV5-1 and TRBJ2-2; 7 nucleotides align to TRBD1. In germline, CDR1 is SGHRS, CDR2 YFSETQ. This CDR3 comprises 15 residues. J gave up 3 bases and V 4 bases, and 6 bases lay outside the gene matches. CDR3 nucleotide sequence: TGCGCCAGCAGCGCCGCGCAGGGGGACACCGGGGAGCTGTTTTTT. Its protein is CASSAAQGDTGELFF.

This sequence joins TRBV11-3 and TRBJ2-1; D perhaps matches TRBD2 (5 bases). This CDR3 region has 17 residues. Germline V CDR1 and CDR2: SGHNT, YENEEA. V was trimmed by 0 bases and J by 0 bases, leaving 12 bases between them. CDR3 in DNA: TGTGCCAGCAGCTTAGAGGCGGCGAGGGTCTCCTACAATGAGCAGTTCTTC. Translating gives CASSLEAARVSYNEQFF.

The chain is built from TRBV20-1 and TRBJ1-2; TRBD1 matches 7 bases. The CDR3 sequence is 11 residues long. Germline V gives CDR1 DFQATT, CDR2 SNEGSKA (reference sequence). V shed 6 bases, J shed 6 bases, and the junction held 4 bases outside the gene matches. This CDR3 reads CSAIGGHGYTF. CDR3 sequence (DNA): TGCAGTGCCATAGGGGGCCATGGCTACACCTTC.

The chain joins TRBV7-6 to TRBJ2-7, with 14 nucleotides matching TRBD2. The CDR3 is made up of 15 amino acids. Per the germline V gene, CDR1 is SGHVS and CDR2 is FNYEAQ. After removal of 4 bases from V and 3 bases from J, the junction contained 2 bases not matched to a gene. The CDR3 DNA reads TGTGCCAGCAGCTCTGGACTAGCGGGAGGCTACGAGCAGTACTTC. Translating it yields CASSSGLAGGYEQYF.

V usage is TRBV6-1 and J usage is TRBJ2-1; TRBD1 matches at 7 bases. The germline gives CDR1 MNHNS, CDR2 SASEGT. The CDR3 is 14 amino acids. V dropped 6 bases and J dropped 5; count of bases not matched to a gene: 7. CDR3 sequence: CASSPDTGDNEQFF. The CDR3 DNA follows: TGTGCCAGCAGCCCCGATACAGGGGACAATGAGCAGTTCTTC.

This clone was detected only a few times. The chain combines TRBV6-5 with TRBJ1-2; 8 nucleotides line up with TRBD1. This CDR3 has 13 residues. In germline, CDR1 is MNHEY, CDR2 SVGAGI. Germline trimming cut 7 bases from V and 6 bases from J; bases unmatched to any gene: 7. The CDR3 loop reads CASTRTGSDGYTF. For the CDR3, the DNA is TGTGCCAGCACCAGGACAGGGAGTGATGGCTACACCTTC.

The chain has TRBV7-7 and TRBJ2-6; 11 nucleotides agree with TRBD2. Trimming cost V 5 bases and J 0 bases; bases outside gene matches: 6. Looked up from germline, CDR1 is SSHAT and CDR2 is FNYEAQ (reference sequence). The CDR3 is 18 residues long. CDR3 coding DNA: TGTGCCAGCAGCGCGGGACTAGCGGAACACTCTGGGGCCAACGTCCTGACTTTC. Amino acids: CASSAGLAEHSGANVLTF.

This chain uses TRBV15 with TRBJ2-7; D is uncertain. This CDR3 region has 15 residues. Germline V gene data show CDR1 as LNHNV and CDR2 as YYDKDF (reference sequence). Trimming stripped 1 base from V and 3 bases from J, with 13 bases between. The CDR3, as DNA: TGTGCCACCAGCAGAGTTGACTGGAGCGACTACGAGCAGTACTTC. Protein: CATSRVDWSDYEQYF.